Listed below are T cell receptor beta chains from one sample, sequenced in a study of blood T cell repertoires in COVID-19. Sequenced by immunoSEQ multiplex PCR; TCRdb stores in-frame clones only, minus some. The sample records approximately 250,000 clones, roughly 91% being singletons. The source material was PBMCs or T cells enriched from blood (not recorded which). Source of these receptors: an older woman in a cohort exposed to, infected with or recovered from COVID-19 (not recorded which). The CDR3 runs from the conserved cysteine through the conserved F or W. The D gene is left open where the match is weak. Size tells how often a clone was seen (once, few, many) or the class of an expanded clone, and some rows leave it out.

CDR3 protein: CASSSSGRRGSYNEQFF
CDR3 DNA: TGTGCCAGCAGTTCAAGCGGGAGGAGAGGCTCCTACAATGAGCAGTTCTTC
V gene: TRBV28
clone size: once
J gene: TRBJ2-1
D gene: TRBD2

CDR3 protein: CASSSGVYEQYF
CDR3 DNA: TGTGCCAGCAGTTCCGGGGTTTACGAGCAGTACTTC
V gene: TRBV28
clone size: NA
J gene: TRBJ2-7
D gene: NA

CDR3 protein: CASSTLRDRGLYEQYF
CDR3 DNA: TGCGCCAGCAGCACCCTCCGGGACAGGGGGCTTTACGAGCAGTACTTC
V gene: TRBV5-1
clone size: once
J gene: TRBJ2-7
D gene: TRBD1

CDR3 protein: CASSISGVLSGYPNYYEQYF
CDR3 DNA: TGTGCCAGTAGTATATCAGGGGTACTGAGCGGCTACCCTAATTACTACGAGCAGTACTTC
V gene: TRBV19
clone size: NA
J gene: TRBJ2-7
D gene: NA

CDR3 protein: CASSHGGLAGTDTQYF
CDR3 DNA: TGTGCCAGCAGCCACGGGGGACTAGCGGGCACAGATACGCAGTATTTT
V gene: TRBV3-1/TRBV3-2
clone size: NA
J gene: TRBJ2-3
D gene: TRBD2

CDR3 protein: CASSYGSTDTEAFF
CDR3 DNA: TGTGCCAGCAGTTACGGGAGTACGGACACTGAAGCTTTCTTT
V gene: TRBV6-6
clone size: NA
J gene: TRBJ1-1
D gene: NA

CDR3 protein: CASSLADTQYF
CDR3 DNA: TGCGCCAGCAGCTTGGCGGATACGCAGTATTTT
V gene: TRBV5-1
clone size: NA
J gene: TRBJ2-3
D gene: NA

CDR3 protein: CASSPNRGRGSNQPQHF
CDR3 DNA: TGTGCCAGCAGCCCGAATCGAGGAAGGGGGAGCAATCAGCCCCAGCATTTT
V gene: TRBV16
clone size: once
J gene: TRBJ1-5
D gene: NA

CDR3 protein: CATSDRTGAPYNEQFF
CDR3 DNA: TGTGCCACCAGTGATCGAACAGGGGCACCTTACAATGAGCAGTTCTTC
V gene: TRBV24-1
clone size: NA
J gene: TRBJ2-1
D gene: TRBD1

CDR3 protein: CASLGVSEQYF
CDR3 DNA: TGTGCCAGTTTAGGGGTCAGCGAGCAGTACTTC
V gene: TRBV28
clone size: once
J gene: TRBJ2-7
D gene: NA

CDR3 protein: CASSPRAGLGGAF
CDR3 DNA: TGTGCCAGCAGTCCTAGGGCGGGCCTGGGGGGAGCCTTC
V gene: TRBV6-5
clone size: once
J gene: TRBJ1-2
D gene: NA

CDR3 protein: CASSPQGSGSGEETQYF
CDR3 DNA: TGCGCCAGCAGCCCCCAAGGGAGCGGGAGTGGGGAAGAGACCCAGTACTTC
V gene: TRBV4-1
clone size: NA
J gene: TRBJ2-5
D gene: TRBD2

CDR3 protein: CASSALGGSKRNEQFF
CDR3 DNA: TGTGCCAGCAGTGCCTTAGGCGGGAGCAAGCGCAATGAGCAGTTCTTC
V gene: TRBV27
clone size: NA
J gene: TRBJ2-1
D gene: TRBD2

CDR3 protein: CASSPTSGHTGELFF
CDR3 DNA: TGTGCCAGCAGCCCGACTAGCGGGCACACCGGGGAGCTGTTTTTT
V gene: TRBV11-2
clone size: NA
J gene: TRBJ2-2
D gene: TRBD2

CDR3 protein: CAIRMTSGSLDEQYF
CDR3 DNA: TGTGCCATCAGAATGACTAGCGGGAGTCTCGACGAGCAGTACTTC
V gene: TRBV10-3
clone size: once
J gene: TRBJ2-7
D gene: TRBD2

CDR3 protein: CSVEGGRYGPSSYEQYF
CDR3 DNA: TGCAGCGTTGAAGGGGGCAGGTACGGGCCTTCTTCCTACGAGCAGTACTTC
V gene: TRBV29-1
clone size: NA
J gene: TRBJ2-7
D gene: NA

CDR3 protein: CASSQSGTGGETQYF
CDR3 DNA: TGTGCCAGCAGCCAATCCGGGACAGGGGGAGAGACCCAGTACTTC
V gene: TRBV3-1/TRBV3-2
clone size: NA
J gene: TRBJ2-5
D gene: TRBD1

CDR3 protein: CATSGGGSGKNIQYF
CDR3 DNA: TGTGCCACCAGTGGAGGTGGGTCTGGGAAAAACATTCAGTACTTC
V gene: TRBV24-1
clone size: NA
J gene: TRBJ2-4
D gene: NA

CDR3 protein: CASSSSGLGIYEQYF
CDR3 DNA: TGTGCCAGCAGTTCCTCGGGGCTGGGGATTTACGAGCAGTACTTC
V gene: TRBV6-5
clone size: NA
J gene: TRBJ2-7
D gene: NA

CDR3 protein: CASSWGQGYEQYF
CDR3 DNA: TGTGCCAGCAGTTGGGGACAGGGCTACGAGCAGTACTTC
V gene: TRBV6-5
clone size: NA
J gene: TRBJ2-7
D gene: TRBD1

CDR3 protein: CASSSDRGSNQPQHF
CDR3 DNA: TGTGCCAGCAGCTCGGACAGGGGTAGCAATCAGCCCCAGCATTTT
V gene: TRBV7-9
clone size: NA
J gene: TRBJ1-5
D gene: TRBD1

CDR3 protein: CASSETRLGFSLASTDTQYF
CDR3 DNA: TGCGCCAGCAGTGAGACGAGACTAGGGTTTTCTTTAGCTAGCACAGATACGCAGTATTTT
V gene: TRBV10-1
clone size: NA
J gene: TRBJ2-3
D gene: NA

CDR3 protein: CASSDGQGRAYEQYF
CDR3 DNA: TGTGCCAGCAGCGACGGACAGGGGAGGGCCTACGAGCAGTACTTC
V gene: TRBV7-9
clone size: NA
J gene: TRBJ2-7
D gene: TRBD1

CDR3 protein: CARSSGLAGEVEQFF
CDR3 DNA: TGTGCCAGAAGCTCTGGACTAGCGGGAGAGGTTGAGCAGTTCTTC
V gene: TRBV5-3
clone size: NA
J gene: TRBJ2-1
D gene: TRBD2

CDR3 protein: CSLTPGQFIYNSPLHF
CDR3 DNA: TGCAGCCTTACCCCGGGACAGTTCATCTATAATTCACCCCTCCACTTT
V gene: TRBV29-1
clone size: NA
J gene: TRBJ1-6
D gene: TRBD1

CDR3 protein: CASSLEEYYEQYF
CDR3 DNA: TGTGCCAGCAGCTTAGAGGAGTACTACGAGCAGTACTTC
V gene: TRBV7-2
clone size: NA
J gene: TRBJ2-7
D gene: NA

CDR3 protein: CASSQETRNYGYTF
CDR3 DNA: TGTGCCAGCAGCCAAGAGACCAGGAACTATGGCTACACCTTC
V gene: TRBV3-1/TRBV3-2
clone size: NA
J gene: TRBJ1-2
D gene: NA

CDR3 protein: CASSSRGQETQYF
CDR3 DNA: TGCGCCAGCAGTTCACGGGGCCAAGAGACCCAGTACTTC
V gene: TRBV10-2
clone size: NA
J gene: TRBJ2-5
D gene: NA

CDR3 protein: CASTRTGGGSGANVLTF
CDR3 DNA: TGTGCCAGCACCCGGACAGGGGGCGGGTCCGGGGCCAACGTCCTGACTTTC
V gene: TRBV27
clone size: NA
J gene: TRBJ2-6
D gene: TRBD1

CDR3 protein: CASRQGIQETQYF
CDR3 DNA: TGTGCCAGCAGGCAGGGGATCCAAGAGACCCAGTACTTC
V gene: TRBV12-3/TRBV12-4
clone size: NA
J gene: TRBJ2-5
D gene: NA

CDR3 protein: CASSARLVLTGELFF
CDR3 DNA: TGTGCCAGCAGCGCCCGACTAGTATTAACCGGGGAGCTGTTTTTT
V gene: TRBV7-9
clone size: NA
J gene: TRBJ2-2
D gene: NA

CDR3 protein: CASSLPGTKNIQYF
CDR3 DNA: TGCGCCAGCAGCCTGCCAGGGACCAAAAACATTCAGTACTTC
V gene: TRBV5-1
clone size: NA
J gene: TRBJ2-4
D gene: NA

CDR3 protein: CASSATGGPPYNSPLHF
CDR3 DNA: TGTGCCAGCAGCGCGACAGGGGGCCCTCCCTATAATTCACCCCTCCACTTT
V gene: TRBV9
clone size: NA
J gene: TRBJ1-6
D gene: TRBD1

CDR3 protein: CASSLGAGWADTQYF
CDR3 DNA: TGTGCCAGCAGCTTAGGGGCAGGGTGGGCAGATACGCAGTATTTT
V gene: TRBV13
clone size: NA
J gene: TRBJ2-3
D gene: NA

CDR3 protein: CASSYRTQVTGYTF
CDR3 DNA: TGTGCCAGCAGTTACCGAACGCAGGTTACTGGCTACACCTTC
V gene: TRBV6-5
clone size: NA
J gene: TRBJ1-2
D gene: NA

CDR3 protein: CASSNRGRNQPQHF
CDR3 DNA: TGTGCCAGCAGCAACAGGGGGCGCAATCAGCCCCAGCATTTT
V gene: TRBV21-1
clone size: NA
J gene: TRBJ1-5
D gene: NA

CDR3 protein: CASSQAHPPSSVGYNEQFF
CDR3 DNA: TGTGCCAGCAGCCAAGCGCACCCCCCCTCTAGTGTCGGCTACAATGAGCAGTTCTTC
V gene: TRBV4-2
clone size: NA
J gene: TRBJ2-1
D gene: NA

CDR3 protein: CASSFQVQGACGYTF
CDR3 DNA: TGCGCCAGCAGTTTTCAAGTACAGGGGGCTTGTGGCTACACCTTC
V gene: TRBV5-1
clone size: once
J gene: TRBJ1-2
D gene: TRBD1

CDR3 protein: CASSLQGTRNTEAFF
CDR3 DNA: TGCGCCAGCAGCTTACAGGGGACGCGGAACACTGAAGCTTTCTTT
V gene: TRBV4-3
clone size: once
J gene: TRBJ1-1
D gene: TRBD1

CDR3 protein: CASSQRTGSNEQFF
CDR3 DNA: TGTGCCAGCAGCCAGAGAACAGGGAGTAATGAGCAGTTCTTC
V gene: TRBV14
clone size: NA
J gene: TRBJ2-1
D gene: NA

CDR3 protein: CASSQEPGVGTDTQYF
CDR3 DNA: TGCGCCAGCAGCCAAGAGCCGGGAGTGGGCACAGATACGCAGTATTTT
V gene: TRBV4-1
clone size: NA
J gene: TRBJ2-3
D gene: NA

CDR3 protein: CASSQTGTGEWWEQFF
CDR3 DNA: TGTGCCAGCAGCCAGACCGGGACAGGGGAGTGGTGGGAGCAGTTCTTC
V gene: TRBV3-1/TRBV3-2
clone size: NA
J gene: TRBJ2-1
D gene: TRBD1

CDR3 protein: CASSQNRGEQYF
CDR3 DNA: TGCGCCAGCAGCCAAAACAGGGGCGAGCAGTACTTC
V gene: TRBV4-1
clone size: NA
J gene: TRBJ2-7
D gene: TRBD1

CDR3 protein: CASSPRLLGTTNTGELFF
CDR3 DNA: TGTGCCAGCAGCCCCCGTTTGTTAGGGACAACGAACACCGGGGAGCTGTTTTTT
V gene: TRBV7-2
clone size: NA
J gene: TRBJ2-2
D gene: NA

CDR3 protein: CASSFGGRASEQFF
CDR3 DNA: TGTGCTAGCAGCTTTGGCGGGAGGGCATCTGAGCAGTTCTTC
V gene: TRBV7-7
clone size: NA
J gene: TRBJ2-1
D gene: TRBD2

CDR3 protein: CASSWTGPLGYF
CDR3 DNA: TGTGCCAGCAGCTGGACAGGGCCGTTGGGGTATTTT
V gene: TRBV2
clone size: NA
J gene: TRBJ2-3
D gene: TRBD1

CDR3 protein: CASSLEAGGGYEQFF
CDR3 DNA: TGTGCCAGCAGCTTGGAGGCGGGAGGGGGGTATGAGCAGTTCTTC
V gene: TRBV5-4
clone size: NA
J gene: TRBJ2-1
D gene: TRBD2

CDR3 protein: CASTGWDSSYEQYF
CDR3 DNA: TGTGCCAGCACCGGCTGGGACAGCTCCTACGAGCAGTACTTC
V gene: TRBV21-1
clone size: NA
J gene: TRBJ2-7
D gene: NA

CDR3 protein: CASSTRTGTYF
CDR3 DNA: TGTGCCAGCAGTACCCGGACAGGGACCTACTTC
V gene: TRBV6-6
clone size: NA
J gene: TRBJ2-7
D gene: TRBD1

CDR3 protein: CASSIGGGPPPNEQFF
CDR3 DNA: TGTGCCAGTAGTATAGGGGGGGGCCCCCCACCCAATGAGCAGTTCTTC
V gene: TRBV19
clone size: NA
J gene: TRBJ2-1
D gene: NA

CDR3 protein: CASSGAGGPYEQYF
CDR3 DNA: TGTGCCAGCTCTGGGGCGGGAGGGCCTTACGAGCAGTACTTC
V gene: TRBV2
clone size: NA
J gene: TRBJ2-7
D gene: TRBD2

CDR3 protein: CASSDPNPSEEYF
CDR3 DNA: TGTGCCAGCAGCGACCCAAACCCTAGCGAGGAGTACTTC
V gene: TRBV6-2/TRBV6-3
clone size: once
J gene: TRBJ2-7
D gene: NA

CDR3 protein: CASSLSPSASTDTQYF
CDR3 DNA: TGTGCCAGCAGCTTATCCCCTAGCGCAAGCACAGATACGCAGTATTTT
V gene: TRBV11-2
clone size: NA
J gene: TRBJ2-3
D gene: NA

CDR3 protein: CAGSQGDRDHQPQHF
CDR3 DNA: TGTGCCGGCAGCCAAGGAGACAGGGATCATCAGCCCCAGCATTTT
V gene: TRBV3-1/TRBV3-2
clone size: NA
J gene: TRBJ1-5
D gene: TRBD1

CDR3 protein: CASSSVDRGGYTF
CDR3 DNA: TGTGCCAGCAGCTCGGTGGACAGGGGCGGCTACACCTTC
V gene: TRBV14
clone size: NA
J gene: TRBJ1-2
D gene: TRBD1